The rows below give T cell receptor beta chains drawn from one sample of a study of cytomegalovirus exposure and HLA in healthy donors. The assay was immunoSEQ multiplex PCR, and TCRdb's table has in-frame clones only and misses some. The sample yields hundreds of thousands of clones, around 80% seen once. The sample consisted of PBMCs. The receptors originated from a boy aged 10-17 years in good health and CMV-seronegative. Each CDR3 is given with its conserved first and last residue. A D gene is named only where the DNA matches it firmly. Rows give clone size only sometimes, using once, few, many, or a class for an expanded clone.

abundance: NA; d_gene: NA; v_gene: TRBV5-1; j_gene: TRBJ1-2; CDR3aa: CASSLEGFGYTF; CDR3nt: TGCGCCAGCAGCTTGGAGGGGTTCGGCTACACCTTC
abundance: NA; d_gene: NA; v_gene: TRBV6-5; j_gene: TRBJ2-2; CDR3aa: CASSWDIRKDTGELFF; CDR3nt: TGTGCCAGCAGTTGGGACATCCGAAAGGACACCGGGGAGCTGTTTTTT
abundance: NA; d_gene: NA; v_gene: TRBV6-1; j_gene: TRBJ1-1; CDR3aa: CASSDPYEGVNTEAFF; CDR3nt: TGTGCCAGCAGTGACCCTTACGAGGGGGTGAACACTGAAGCTTTCTTT
abundance: NA; d_gene: NA; v_gene: TRBV11-2; j_gene: TRBJ2-5; CDR3aa: CASSPLVQETQYF; CDR3nt: TGTGCCAGCAGCCCACTAGTCCAAGAGACCCAGTACTTC
abundance: NA; d_gene: NA; v_gene: TRBV27; j_gene: TRBJ2-7; CDR3aa: CASSLGDGGAYEQYF; CDR3nt: TGTGCCAGCAGTTTAGGGGATGGAGGGGCATACGAGCAGTACTTC
abundance: NA; d_gene: NA; v_gene: TRBV19; j_gene: TRBJ1-5; CDR3aa: CASSISVDQPQHF; CDR3nt: TGTGCCAGTAGTATTTCGGTCGATCAGCCCCAGCATTTT
abundance: NA; d_gene: NA; v_gene: TRBV21-1; j_gene: TRBJ1-1; CDR3aa: CASKGDRSLRSGYTEAFF; CDR3nt: TGTGCCAGCAAGGGGGACCGCAGTTTGAGGAGCGGTTACACTGAAGCTTTCTTT
abundance: NA; d_gene: TRBD1; v_gene: TRBV4-1; j_gene: TRBJ1-1; CDR3aa: CASSLRDRGLTEAFF; CDR3nt: TGCGCCAGCAGCCTCCGGGACAGGGGTCTTACTGAAGCTTTCTTT
abundance: NA; d_gene: NA; v_gene: TRBV5-4; j_gene: TRBJ2-2; CDR3aa: CASSSPERSTGELFF; CDR3nt: TGTGCCAGCAGCTCTCCTGAGAGGAGCACCGGGGAGCTGTTTTTT
abundance: once; d_gene: TRBD2; v_gene: TRBV10-1; j_gene: TRBJ2-7; CDR3aa: CASSSYKTGTSGGHEQYF; CDR3nt: TGCGCCAGCAGCTCATACAAAACCGGGACTAGCGGGGGGCACGAGCAGTACTTC
abundance: NA; d_gene: TRBD1; v_gene: TRBV2; j_gene: TRBJ2-5; CDR3aa: CASRSGTGVETQYF; CDR3nt: TGTGCCAGTCGCTCCGGGACAGGGGTCGAGACCCAGTACTTC
abundance: few; d_gene: TRBD1; v_gene: TRBV9; j_gene: TRBJ2-5; CDR3aa: CASSEGQGATETQYF; CDR3nt: TGTGCCAGCAGCGAGGGACAGGGGGCAACAGAGACCCAGTACTTC
abundance: NA; d_gene: NA; v_gene: TRBV5-1; j_gene: TRBJ2-1; CDR3aa: CASSPLGAEIDNEQFF; CDR3nt: TGCGCCAGCAGCCCGCTCGGAGCGGAGATCGACAATGAGCAGTTCTTC
abundance: NA; d_gene: TRBD1; v_gene: TRBV2; j_gene: TRBJ1-5; CDR3aa: CASRGTVVSNQPQHF; CDR3nt: TGTGCCAGCAGGGGGACAGTCGTAAGCAATCAGCCCCAGCATTTT
abundance: once; d_gene: NA; v_gene: TRBV10-3; j_gene: TRBJ1-2; CDR3aa: CAISESTAYGYTF; CDR3nt: TGTGCCATCAGTGAGTCTACAGCCTATGGCTACACCTTC
abundance: NA; d_gene: TRBD1; v_gene: TRBV6-5; j_gene: TRBJ2-7; CDR3aa: CASSFTGQPHEQYF; CDR3nt: TGTGCCAGCAGTTTTACGGGACAGCCCCACGAGCAGTACTTC
abundance: few; d_gene: NA; v_gene: TRBV4-2; j_gene: TRBJ2-7; CDR3aa: CASSKGSYIAVEHEQYF; CDR3nt: TGTGCCAGCAGTAAAGGTTCATACATCGCGGTGGAGCACGAGCAGTACTTC
abundance: once; d_gene: NA; v_gene: TRBV7-6; j_gene: TRBJ1-2; CDR3aa: CASSPGLGGGYTF; CDR3nt: TGTGCCAGCAGCCCTGGACTCGGGGGTGGCTACACCTTC
abundance: NA; d_gene: NA; v_gene: TRBV11-2; j_gene: TRBJ1-2; CDR3aa: CASSLDTGPFGYTF; CDR3nt: TGTGCCAGCAGCTTAGATACAGGGCCCTTTGGCTACACCTTC
abundance: few; d_gene: NA; v_gene: TRBV21-1; j_gene: TRBJ1-2; CDR3aa: CASSKRPPEGRNGYTF; CDR3nt: TGTGCCAGCAGCAAAAGGCCTCCGGAGGGCAGGAATGGCTACACCTTC
abundance: NA; d_gene: TRBD1; v_gene: TRBV6-5; j_gene: TRBJ1-6; CDR3aa: CASSEDRVSPLHF; CDR3nt: TGTGCCAGCAGTGAGGACAGGGTCTCACCCCTCCACTTT